This T cell receptor (beta chain) was sequenced during a study of cytomegalovirus exposure and HLA in healthy donors. Only in-frame clones appear in the TCRdb table, and some are missing; sequencing was by immunoSEQ multiplex PCR. The table lists around 140,000 clones, 70% to 90% of them singletons, with around 10% in the top ten. Trimming took off 2 bases at V and 4 bases at J, with 9 bases between the two ends. The CDR3 is 13 amino acids. Per germline, CDR1 SGDLS and CDR2 YYNGEE. The source material was PBMCs. The chain combines TRBV9 with TRBJ1-1, with D tentatively TRBD1 (6 bases). This clonotype originated in a man aged 18 to 29 in good health and CMV-seropositive. The CDR3, as DNA: TGTGCCAGCAGCGTGGGGGGGCCCACTGAAGCTTTCTTT. This codes for CASSVGGPTEAFF.